This T cell receptor beta chain was recorded in a study of blood T cell repertoires in COVID-19 (dated by TCRdb to 2020 to 2022). The study in broad terms: Samples covering the acute and convalescent phases of COVID-19 were provided by collaborators in the United States, Italy and Spain. A de-identified subject ID, COVID-19 status, age in years and sex were almost always included in the sample metadata. Samples came from the ongoing ImmuneRACE study (first 160 participants) plus 1,254 subjects from 6 global collaborators. The material from the prospective study consisted of cDNA or gDNA derived from T cells, B-cell-depleted T cells, or PBMCs. The dataset comprised deeply sampled blood TCRbeta repertoires from subjects exposed to, actively infected with, or recovered from COVID-19. HLA class I and class II types, where available, came from metadata supplied by the sample provider rather than from assay-based typing. The repertoires were made available in a free public database intended to serve as a resource for research on the immune response to SARS-CoV-2. General conclusions and limits of the study: The quantity of clinical and demographic metadata differed by source and by participant and was supplied without curation.

In the case of this clone: No antigen is known for it. Per-base qualities were not stored, and no clone one base away is much larger.

The CDR3 runs 19 residues from the cysteine to the phenylalanine. The sequence is cut down to CDR3 DNA, 57 bases in frame from base 1. The immunoSEQ Assay, a bias-controlled multiplex PCR, was used to amplify TCRbeta CDR3 regions from genomic DNA. Turning to the authors' computational methods: Within the assay, amplification of reference gene primers was used to estimate how many nucleated cells each sample contained. Sequence reads were collapsed and filtered to measure the absolute abundance of every unique TCRbeta CDR3 rearrangement. For each sample, productive Simpson clonality was calculated as the square root of Simpson's diversity index over productive rearrangements. TCRdb carries this immuneACCESS record with in-frame sequences only. Its versions omit some clonotypes, under half of them owing to an unresolved V gene in the studies checked, with the rest unexplained. V and J calls and clone size are as listed in that table; D and trimming were resolved from the DNA. This sample lists 150,000 to 200,000 clones; 70% to 90% were detected once. The ten largest clones add up to roughly 0.77% of the sample.

Participants in the prospective study were aged roughly 18 to 89 years, lived in 24 United States geographic areas, and enrolled through a virtual design. To assign participants to cohorts, the prospective study relied on clinical history that participants themselves reported in a screening survey and a study questionnaire. For ImmuneRACE Cohort 3, a participant was defined as recovered based on two consecutive negative NP/OP PCR tests, clearance by a healthcare professional, or resolution of symptoms. In the prospective study, whole blood, serum and a nasopharyngeal or oropharyngeal swab were collected from each participant by mobile phlebotomists. Participants in the prospective study had the option to provide additional blood draws and questionnaires over an approximately 2-month period. Before DNA extraction, prospective study blood samples were shipped either frozen or at room temperature.

Sequencing input: PBMCs or T cells enriched from blood (not recorded which). Recombination linked TRBV21-1 to TRBJ2-1; TRBD2, the table's D call, was not compared with the DNA. TRBV21-1 is a pseudogene. This receptor was taken from a woman between 18 and 30 years old who had recovered from COVID-19. The nucleotide sequence reads TGTGCCAGCAGCAAAGGACGGACCTCTAGCGTTGTCTCCTACAATGAGCAGTTCTTC. The translation is CASSKGRTSSVVSYNEQFF.